The source of this T cell receptor beta chain is a study of blood T cell repertoires in COVID-19. Overall study context: Samples of COVID-19 (acute and convalescent) were obtained from the United States, Italy and Spain. PBMCs, B-cell-depleted T cells, or T cells provided the cDNA or gDNA that made up the material.

Original data processing: Amplification of reference gene primers was used by the study to estimate nucleated cell counts. Produced via immunoSEQ multiplex PCR; TCRdb's table is partial and in-frame only. The V and J calls and clone size were taken over from that table, and D and trimming were inferred from the DNA. The sample yields 37,000 or so clones, around 90% seen once. The germline V gene encodes CDR1 SGDLS and CDR2 YYNGEE. The V end lost 0 bases, the J end lost 5 bases, and 11 bases lay between the germline ends. The CDR3 consists of 15 residues. Sequencing input: peripheral blood. The sequence derives from a human donor in a cohort sampled during active COVID-19. The gene calls are TRBV9 and TRBJ2-2; perhaps TRBD2 as D (5 bases). Here the CDR3 DNA reads TGTGCCAGCAGCGTAGGAGGGTCCCAAACCGGGGAGCTGTTTTTT. Its protein product is CASSVGGSQTGELFF.